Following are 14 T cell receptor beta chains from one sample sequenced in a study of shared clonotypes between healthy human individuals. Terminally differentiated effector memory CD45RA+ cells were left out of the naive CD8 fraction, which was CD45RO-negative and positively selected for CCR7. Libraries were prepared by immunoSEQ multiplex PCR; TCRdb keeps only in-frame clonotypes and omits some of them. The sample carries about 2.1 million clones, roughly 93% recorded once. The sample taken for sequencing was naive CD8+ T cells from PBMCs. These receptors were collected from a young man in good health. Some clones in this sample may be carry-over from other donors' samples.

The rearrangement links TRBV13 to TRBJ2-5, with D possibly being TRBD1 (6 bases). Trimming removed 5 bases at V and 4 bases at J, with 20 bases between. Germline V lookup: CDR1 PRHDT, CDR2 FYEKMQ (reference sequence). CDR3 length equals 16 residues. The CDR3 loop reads CASSGEGQGWGETQYF. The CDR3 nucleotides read TGTGCCAGCAGCGGAGAAGGGCAGGGGTGGGGAGAGACCCAGTACTTC. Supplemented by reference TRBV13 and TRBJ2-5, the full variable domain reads AAGVIQSPRHLIKEKRETATLKCYPIPRHDTVYWYQQGPGQDPQFLISFYEKMQSDKGSIPDRFSAQQFSDYHSELNMSSLELGDSALYFCASSGEGQGWGETQYFGPGTRLLVL.

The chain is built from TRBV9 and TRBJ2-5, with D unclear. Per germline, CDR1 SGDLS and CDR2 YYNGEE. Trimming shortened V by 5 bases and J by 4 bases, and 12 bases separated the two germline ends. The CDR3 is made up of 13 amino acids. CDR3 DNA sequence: TGTGCCAGCAGTGGCCTAAAGGGAGAGACCCAGTACTTC. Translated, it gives CASSGLKGETQYF.

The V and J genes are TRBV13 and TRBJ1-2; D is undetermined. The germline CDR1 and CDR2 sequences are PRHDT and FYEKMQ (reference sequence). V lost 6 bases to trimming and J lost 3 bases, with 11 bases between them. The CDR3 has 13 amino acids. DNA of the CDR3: TGTGCCAGCAGTCAAGGTGGGGACTATGGCTACACCTTC. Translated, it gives CASSQGGDYGYTF.

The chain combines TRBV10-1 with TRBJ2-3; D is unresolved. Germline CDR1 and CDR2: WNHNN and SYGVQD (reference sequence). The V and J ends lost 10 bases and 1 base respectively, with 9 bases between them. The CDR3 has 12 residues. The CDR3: CATSKGTDTQYF. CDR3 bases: TGCGCCACCTCAAAAGGCACAGATACGCAGTATTTT.

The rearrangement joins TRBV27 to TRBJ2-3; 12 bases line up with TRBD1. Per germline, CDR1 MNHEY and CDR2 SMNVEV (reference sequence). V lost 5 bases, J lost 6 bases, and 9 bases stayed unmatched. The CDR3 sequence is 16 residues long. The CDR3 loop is CASSPEGTGGEDTQYF. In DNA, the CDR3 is TGTGCCAGCAGTCCCGAGGGGACAGGGGGCGAGGATACGCAGTATTTT.

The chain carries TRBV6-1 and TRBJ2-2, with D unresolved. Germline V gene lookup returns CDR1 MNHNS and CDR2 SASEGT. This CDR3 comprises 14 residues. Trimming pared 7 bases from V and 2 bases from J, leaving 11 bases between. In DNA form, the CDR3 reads TGTGCCAGCACCCCACCACACAACACCGGGGAGCTGTTTTTT. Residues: CASTPPHNTGELFF.

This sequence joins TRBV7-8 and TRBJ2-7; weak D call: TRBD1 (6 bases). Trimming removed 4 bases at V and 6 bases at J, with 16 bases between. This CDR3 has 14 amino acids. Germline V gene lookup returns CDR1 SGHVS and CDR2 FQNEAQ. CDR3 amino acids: CASSWNEGVGEQYF. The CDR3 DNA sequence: TGTGCCAGCAGCTGGAACGAGGGGGTAGGCGAGCAGTACTTC.

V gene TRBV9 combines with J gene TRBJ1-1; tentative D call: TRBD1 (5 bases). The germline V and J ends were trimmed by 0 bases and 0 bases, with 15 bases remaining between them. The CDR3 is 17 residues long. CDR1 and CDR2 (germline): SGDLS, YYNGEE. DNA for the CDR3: TGTGCCAGCAGCGTAGCCCCGGGGCTGGGAATGAACACTGAAGCTTTCTTT. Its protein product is CASSVAPGLGMNTEAFF.

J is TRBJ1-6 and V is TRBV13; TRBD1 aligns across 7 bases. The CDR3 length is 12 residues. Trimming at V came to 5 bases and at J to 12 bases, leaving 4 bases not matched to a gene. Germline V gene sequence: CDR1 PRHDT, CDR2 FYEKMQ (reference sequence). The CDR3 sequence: CASSVDRVPLHF. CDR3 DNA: TGTGCCAGCAGCGTAGACAGGGTACCCCTCCACTTT.

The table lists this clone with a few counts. Written as DNA, the CDR3 is TGTGCCAGCAAGACAGGCGGCTATGGCTACACCTTC. Translation gives CASKTGGYGYTF. The V call is TRBV19, the J call TRBJ1-2; maybe TRBD1 (6 bases). V lost 9 bases and J lost 4, with 12 bases in between. The germline CDR1 and CDR2 sequences are LNHDA and SQIVND (reference sequence). CDR3 size: 12 residues.

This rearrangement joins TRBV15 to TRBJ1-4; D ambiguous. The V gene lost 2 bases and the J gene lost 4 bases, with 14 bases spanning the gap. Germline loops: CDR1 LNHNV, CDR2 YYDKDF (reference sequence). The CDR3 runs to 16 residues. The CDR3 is CATSRQTGPGNEKLFF. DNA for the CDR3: TGTGCCACCAGCAGACAAACCGGGCCCGGTAATGAAAAACTGTTTTTT.

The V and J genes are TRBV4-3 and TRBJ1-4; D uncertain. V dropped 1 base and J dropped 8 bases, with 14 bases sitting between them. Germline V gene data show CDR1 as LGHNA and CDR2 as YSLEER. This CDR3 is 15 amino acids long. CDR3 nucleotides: TGCGCCAGCAGCCAAGGGGCAGGACCATTAGAAAAACTGTTTTTT. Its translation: CASSQGAGPLEKLFF.

Here the CDR3 reads CASSLRDSSTDTQYF. DNA for the CDR3: TGCGCCAGCAGCCTCCGAGATTCTAGCACAGATACGCAGTATTTT. The chain joins TRBV4-3 to TRBJ2-3; unclear D gene. The V and J ends lost 4 bases and 0 bases respectively, with 11 bases between them. From germline, CDR1 is LGHNA and CDR2 YSLEER. The CDR3 covers 15 residues.

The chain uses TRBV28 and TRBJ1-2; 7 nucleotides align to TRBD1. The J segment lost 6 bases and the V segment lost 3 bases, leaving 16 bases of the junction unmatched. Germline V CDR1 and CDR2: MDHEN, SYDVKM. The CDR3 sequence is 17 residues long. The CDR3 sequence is CASSFHLDRERHHGYTF. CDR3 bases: TGTGCCAGCAGTTTCCACCTCGACAGGGAACGCCACCATGGCTACACCTTC.